The 21 T cell receptor beta chains listed next were all sequenced from one sample in a study of blood T cell repertoires in COVID-19. The data were produced by immunoSEQ multiplex PCR, yet TCRdb's version contains in-frame clones alone and is incomplete. The sample lists more than 65,000 clones, more than 75% seen once, with about an eighth in the top ten. Specimen: peripheral blood. These receptors were obtained from a human donor in a cohort sampled during active COVID-19.

The V gene is TRBV28, the J gene TRBJ1-4, with D unclear. Germline-derived CDR1 and CDR2 are MDHEN and SYDVKM. There are 12 residues in the CDR3. V was clipped by 6 bases and J by 0 bases, with 2 bases between them. The CDR3: CASSSTNEKLFF. The CDR3 coding sequence is TGTGCCAGCAGCTCAACTAATGAAAAACTGTTTTTT.

This rearrangement joins TRBV6-5 to TRBJ2-7; maybe TRBD1 (5 bases). This CDR3 has 14 amino acids. With 8 bases removed from V and 1 base from J, the gap between germline ends came to 15 bases. Germline CDR1 reads MNHEY; CDR2 reads SVGAGI. The CDR3 region has the DNA TGTGCCAGCCTGTTACCCTCAGGGTCCTACGAGCAGTACTTC. Its translation is CASLLPSGSYEQYF.

This chain links TRBV6-6 with TRBJ1-1, with D hard to call. Germline CDR1 MNHNY, CDR2 SVGAGI (reference sequence). This CDR3 region has 15 residues. Deletions cut 0 bases from V and 4 bases from J, with 12 bases between. CDR3 residues: CASSYSPRTGTEAFF. The CDR3 DNA follows: TGTGCCAGCAGTTACTCCCCCCGGACTGGCACTGAAGCTTTCTTT.

In DNA, the CDR3 is TGTGCCAGTGGGGGACAGGGTGGTCAGCCCCAGCATTTT. Translated: CASGGQGGQPQHF. The rearrangement uses TRBV19 and TRBJ1-5; TRBD1 matches at 9 bases. The CDR3 has 13 amino acids. Unmatched junction bases numbered 5, after V lost 8 bases and J lost 6 bases. From germline, CDR1 is LNHDA and CDR2 SQIVND (reference sequence).

The rearrangement links TRBV18 to TRBJ1-5; D gene ambiguous. The CDR3 has 14 residues. In germline, CDR1 is KGHSH, CDR2 LQKENI. The V and J ends lost 2 bases and 5 bases respectively, with 10 bases between them. The CDR3: CASSPLSGDQPQHF. DNA of the CDR3: TGTGCCAGCTCACCATTATCAGGCGATCAGCCCCAGCATTTT.

The chain combines TRBV6-5 with TRBJ1-4; a weak D match, TRBD1 (6 bases). Deletions cut 5 bases from V and 6 bases from J, with 10 bases between. From germline, CDR1 is MNHEY and CDR2 SVGAGI. The CDR3 is 13 residues long. CDR3 DNA sequence: TGTGCCAGCAGTAACTACAGGGATGAAAAACTGTTTTTT. It specifies CASSNYRDEKLFF.

The V call is TRBV18, the J call TRBJ2-7; the match to TRBD2 covers 10 bases. The CDR3 covers 14 residues. Germline V gene lookup returns CDR1 KGHSH and CDR2 LQKENI. J lost 4 bases, V lost 0 bases, and 0 bases had no gene match. CDR3 DNA: TGTGCCAGCTCACCACCGGGACTAGCGTACGAGCAGTACTTC. Its translation is CASSPPGLAYEQYF.

This chain connects TRBV7-2 to TRBJ2-7, with 9 bases fitting TRBD1. CDR1 and CDR2 (germline): SGHTA, FQGNSA. The CDR3 runs 15 residues. Germline trimming cut 4 bases from V and 2 bases from J; bases unmatched to any gene: 6. CDR3 protein: CASSSDGTGTYEQYF. The CDR3 DNA follows: TGTGCCAGCAGCTCGGATGGGACAGGGACCTACGAGCAGTACTTC.

The genes are TRBV6-5 and TRBJ2-3; 9 positions agree with TRBD2. The CDR3 runs 13 residues. Trimming at V came to 7 bases and at J to 4 bases, leaving 3 bases not matched to a gene. Germline CDR1 is MNHEY and CDR2 is SVGAGI. The CDR3 reads CASIAGDSDTQYF. For the CDR3, the DNA is TGTGCCAGCATAGCGGGAGATTCAGATACGCAGTATTTT.

This sequence joins TRBV10-2 and TRBJ2-1; D is uncertain. The V and J ends lost 5 bases and 0 bases respectively, with 5 bases between them. The CDR3 covers 13 residues. Germline V gene sequence: CDR1 WSHSY, CDR2 SAAADI. The CDR3 loop is CASSPSSYNEQFF. The CDR3 bases are TGCGCCAGCAGTCCGAGCTCCTACAATGAGCAGTTCTTC.

CDR3 region: CASSEEVGLAGSTDTQYF. The CDR3 DNA reads as TGTGCCAGCAGTGAAGAAGTCGGACTAGCGGGAAGCACAGATACGCAGTATTTT. The chain has TRBV6-1 and TRBJ2-3; 12 nucleotides agree with TRBD2. Germline V lookup: CDR1 MNHNS, CDR2 SASEGT. The CDR3 consists of 18 residues. V dropped 1 base and J dropped 0; count of bases not matched to a gene: 5.

J is TRBJ2-1 and V is TRBV3-1 (or the pseudogene TRBV3-2); 9 bases fit TRBD2. This CDR3 spans 17 amino acids. CDR1 is LGHDT, CDR2 YNNKEL, per germline (reference sequence). J was trimmed by 6 bases and V by 4 bases; bases with no gene match: 13. CDR3 sequence: CASSRGGRAGFVNEQFF. CDR3 sequence (DNA): TGTGCCAGCAGCCGGGGCGGGAGGGCCGGATTTGTCAATGAGCAGTTCTTC.

This chain uses TRBV11-2 with TRBJ2-7; the match to TRBD2 covers 9 bases. Trimming took 0 bases from V and 2 from J; bases not matched to a gene: 5. The V gene's germline CDR1 is SGHAT and CDR2 FQNNGV. The CDR3 extends over 16 amino acids. In DNA, the CDR3 is TGTGCCAGCAGCTTAGAAGGTCTAGCGGGGACCTACGAGCAGTACTTC. Protein sequence: CASSLEGLAGTYEQYF.

About this clone: Other DNA sequences of this sample code for an identical CDR3. V and J are TRBV5-1 and TRBJ1-1; 8 bases are shared with TRBD1. The V gene's germline CDR1 is SGHRS and CDR2 YFSETQ. There are 14 residues in the CDR3. Trimming cost V 3 bases and J 1 base; bases outside gene matches: 2. This CDR3 reads CASSSQGGNTEAFF. The CDR3 DNA follows: TGCGCCAGCAGCTCACAGGGGGGGAACACTGAAGCTTTCTTT.

The chain carries TRBV30 and TRBJ2-7, with D tentatively TRBD1 (6 bases). Germline CDR1 is GTSNPN and CDR2 is SVGIG (reference sequence). CDR3 length: 13 amino acids. Trimming cost V 2 bases and J 3 bases, with 11 bases left between them. The CDR3 spells CAWSPGTYYEQYF. The CDR3 region has the DNA TGTGCCTGGAGTCCGGGGACATACTACGAGCAGTACTTC.

The chain joins TRBV3-1 (or the pseudogene TRBV3-2) to TRBJ2-5; no definite D call. The germline V and J ends were trimmed by 5 bases and 6 bases, with 22 bases remaining between them. Germline assignment: CDR1 LGHDT and CDR2 YNNKEL (reference sequence). CDR3 length equals 16 residues. DNA for the CDR3: TGTGCCAGCAGCGGAACAGCCCGGCCCCCACGGCAGACCCAGTACTTC. It specifies CASSGTARPPRQTQYF.

V and J are TRBV24-1 and TRBJ2-2, with 9 bases that match TRBD1. CDR3 length: 15 residues. Germline loops: CDR1 KGHDR, CDR2 SFDVKD. J lost 5 bases, V lost 5 bases, and 5 bases had no gene match. This CDR3 reads CATSALQGATGELFF. DNA of the CDR3: TGTGCCACCAGTGCCTTACAGGGGGCTACCGGGGAGCTGTTTTTT.

The rearrangement joins TRBV9 to TRBJ2-2, with TRBD1 as a possible D gene (5 bases). Trimming cost V 2 bases and J 3 bases, with 8 bases left between them. CDR3 length: 14 residues. The V gene's germline CDR1 is SGDLS and CDR2 YYNGEE. The CDR3 here is CASSVAGYTGELFF. The CDR3, as DNA: TGTGCCAGCAGCGTCGCAGGGTACACCGGGGAGCTGTTTTTT.

The rearrangement links TRBV5-1 to TRBJ1-6; D is possibly TRBD1 (5 bases). Trimming cost V 0 bases and J 8 bases, with 9 bases left between them. CDR3 length: 14 amino acids. Germline V gene sequence: CDR1 SGHRS, CDR2 YFSETQ. CDR3 region: CASSLVVGDSPLHF. CDR3 DNA: TGCGCCAGCAGCTTGGTTGTAGGGGATTCACCCCTCCACTTT. The complete variable domain, with remaining parts taken from reference TRBV5-1 and TRBJ1-6, reads KAGVTQTPRYLIKTRGQQVTLSCSPISGHRSVSWYQQTPGQGLQFLFEYFSETQRNKGNFPGRFSGRQFSNSRSEMNVSTLELGDSALYLCASSLVVGDSPLHFGNGTRLTVT.

This rearrangement joins TRBV2 to TRBJ1-3, with D perhaps TRBD1 (6 bases). V lost 2 bases and J 2 bases, leaving 10 bases between the germline ends. CDR1 and CDR2 (germline): SNHLY, FYNNEI. CDR3 length: 15 amino acids. The CDR3 is CASSEQGKAGNTIYF. Written as DNA, the CDR3 is TGTGCCAGCAGTGAACAGGGGAAAGCTGGAAACACCATATATTTT.

This rearrangement joins TRBV3-1 (or the pseudogene TRBV3-2) to TRBJ2-2; 13 bases map to TRBD2. There are 16 residues in the CDR3. Per germline, CDR1 LGHDT and CDR2 YNNKEL (reference sequence). J lost 5 bases, V lost 4 bases, and 4 bases had no gene match. CDR3: CASSLLAGGRTGELFF. DNA for the CDR3: TGTGCCAGCAGCCTACTAGCGGGGGGGCGAACCGGGGAGCTGTTTTTT.